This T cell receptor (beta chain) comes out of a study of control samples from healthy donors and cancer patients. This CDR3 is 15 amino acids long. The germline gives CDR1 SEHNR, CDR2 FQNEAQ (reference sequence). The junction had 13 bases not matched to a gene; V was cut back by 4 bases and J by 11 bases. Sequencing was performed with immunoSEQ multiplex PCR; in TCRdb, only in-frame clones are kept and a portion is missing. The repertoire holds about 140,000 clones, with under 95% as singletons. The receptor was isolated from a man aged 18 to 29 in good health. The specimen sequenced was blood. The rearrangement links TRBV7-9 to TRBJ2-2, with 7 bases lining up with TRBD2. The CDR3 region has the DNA TGTGCCAGCAGCTGGGGACTATCTAAGTCCGCTGAGCTGTTTTTT. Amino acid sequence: CASSWGLSKSAELFF. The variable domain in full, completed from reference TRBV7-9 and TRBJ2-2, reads DTGVSQNPRHKITKRGQNVTFRCDPISEHNRLYWYRQTLGQGPEFLTYFQNEAQLEKSRLLSDRFSAERPKGSFSTLEIQRTEQGDSAMYLCASSWGLSKSAELFFGEGSRLTVL.